These 6 T cell receptor beta chains were sequenced from one sample in a study of control samples from healthy donors and cancer patients. Here immunoSEQ multiplex PCR was the method, and the copy in TCRdb shows in-frame clones only, minus some. Of roughly 49,000 clones in the sample, almost 90% were seen once. Material for sequencing was PBMCs. All receptors come from a man aged 50 or older with head and neck cancer.

This chain joins TRBV2 and TRBJ2-4; TRBD1 is a possible D gene (7 bases). The CDR3 extends over 14 amino acids. Trimming pared 7 bases from V and 10 bases from J, leaving 20 bases between. Germline V gives CDR1 SNHLY, CDR2 FYNNEI. The CDR3 loop is CASIGGTERGIQYF. The CDR3 nucleotides read TGTGCCAGCATAGGGGGGACAGAAAGGGGGATTCAGTACTTC.

The chain couples TRBV28 to TRBJ2-3, with D uncertain. The CDR3 sequence is 14 residues long. In germline, CDR1 is MDHEN, CDR2 SYDVKM. Trimming took off 4 bases at V and 9 bases at J, with 17 bases between the two ends. The DNA for the CDR3 is TGTGCCAGCAGTTCACAGTACACACAAAGAACGCAGTATTTT. This sequence encodes CASSSQYTQRTQYF.

This clone appeared a few times. The chain is built from TRBV30 and TRBJ2-1; TRBD2 matches 10 bases. The CDR3 has 16 residues. Per the germline V gene, CDR1 is GTSNPN and CDR2 is SVGIG (reference sequence). The J segment lost 6 bases and the V segment lost 3 bases, leaving 11 bases of the junction unmatched. The CDR3 nucleotides are TGTGCCTGGAGCGCACAGACTAGCGGGTACGCCAATGAGCAGTTCTTC. This gives the protein CAWSAQTSGYANEQFF. The complete variable domain, with remaining parts taken from reference TRBV30 and TRBJ2-1, reads SQTIHQWPATLVQPVGSPLSLECTVEGTSNPNLYWYRQAAGRGLQLLFYSVGIGQISSEVPQNLSASRPQDRQFILSSKKLLLSDSGFYLCAWSAQTSGYANEQFFGPGTRLTVL.

The chain combines TRBV6-4 with TRBJ2-1; D gene uncertain. CDR3 length: 14 amino acids. The germline V gene has CDR1 MRHNA and CDR2 SNTAGT. Trimming removed 4 bases from V and 8 bases from J, with 15 bases in between. The DNA for the CDR3 is TGTGCCAGCAGTGCCTCACCAGGATTCGATGAGCAGTTCTTC. Translating gives CASSASPGFDEQFF.

The rearrangement joins TRBV5-4 to TRBJ2-2; weak D call: TRBD2 (6 bases). Between the trimmed V and J ends, which lost 10 bases and 1 base, there was a span of 14 bases. Germline CDR1 and CDR2: SGHNT and YYREEE (reference sequence). This CDR3 region has 14 residues. CDR3: CAGTSPMNTGELFF. CDR3 DNA: TGTGCCGGAACTAGCCCTATGAACACCGGGGAGCTGTTTTTT.

About this clone: The germline gene is not matched at one end of the junction; a read error may be the cause. The chain is built from TRBV27 and TRBJ2-2; 9 bases are shared with TRBD2. This CDR3 contains 20 residues. Germline V gene lookup returns CDR1 MNHEY and CDR2 SMNVEV (reference sequence). The CDR3 coding sequence is TGTGCCGGCAGTTTAAAAGCGGGGGGTGCTGGCCTGGGTGGCACCGGGGAGCTGTTTTTT. It specifies CAGSLKAGGAGLGGTGELFF.